These 3 T cell receptor beta chains originate from one sample sequenced in a study of tumor-infiltrating lymphocytes in primary liver carcinoma. The study extracted blood RNA from unsorted whole blood and also extracted germline DNA. Total RNA amounting to roughly 450 ng was the source from which TCR beta cDNA was made with a constant-region primer. What produced the TCR beta libraries was three nested multiplex PCR rounds using slightly modified ARM-PCR. It was with TRBV1-TRBV30 forward primers and a C-beta reverse primer that the first two PCR rounds were run, at around 11 cycles each. TCRdb re-analysed the multiplex PCR reads in MiXCR, keeping a single row per CDR3 protein. The data hold almost 200,000 distinct CDR3 sequences, with less than 70% observed a single time. The source material was peripheral blood. Receptors originate from a woman in her fifties or sixties with primary liver carcinoma and hepatitis B virus infection.

This clonotype was observed at least ten times. This chain uses TRBV12-5 with TRBJ2-3; 10 bases line up with TRBD2. The germline V gene has CDR1 LGHNT and CDR2 FRNRAP. J lost 4 bases, V lost 6 bases, and 7 bases had no gene match. This CDR3 region has 15 residues. CDR3 amino acids: CASGSGLATADTQYF. For the CDR3, the DNA is TGTGCTAGTGGGTCGGGACTAGCGACGGCAGATACGCAGTATTTT.

With regard to this clonotype: At one of its ends the junction is not consistent with the germline gene, which may arise from a read error. The CDR3 sequence: CASSLEPGPNERYF. The CDR3 nucleotides read TGTGCCAGCAGCTTGGAGCCAGGTCCGAACGAGCGGTACTTC. The chain couples TRBV11-2 to TRBJ2-7, with unresolved D. CDR3 size: 14 residues. Germline V lookup: CDR1 SGHAT, CDR2 FQNNGV.

In its sample, this clonotype was seen once. The chain uses TRBV20-1 and TRBJ1-2; no definite D call. Germline V CDR1 and CDR2: DFQATT, SNEGSKA (reference sequence). The CDR3 has 12 amino acids. CDR3 nucleotide sequence: TGCAGGCCCATGGACGCCAACTATGGCTACACCTTC. Amino acid sequence: CRPMDANYGYTF.